These 24 T cell receptor beta chains came from one sample sequenced in a study of T cell responses to AZD1222 COVID-19 vaccine (dated by TCRdb to the early 2020s). Library generation was performed with the immunoSEQ multiplex PCR assay. In its TCRdb copy, this immuneACCESS table keeps in-frame sequences only and misses some clones. Where compared with another copy, unresolved V genes explain less than half of these, and the others have no known cause. The sample table holds under 150,000 clones, of which roughly 90% were seen once. The ten largest clones take up around 5% of the sample. The time point label on this specimen signifies: about 28 days (+/-7) after the second vaccine dose. Sequencing used peripheral blood, obtained 28 days after the second AZD1222 dose. These receptors were taken from an adult who received the AZD1222 COVID-19 vaccine.

The chain links TRBV28 to TRBJ2-7, with D unclear. V lost 6 bases, J lost 3 bases, and 9 bases lay in between. CDR1 is MDHEN and CDR2 is SYDVKM in the germline V gene. The CDR3 length is 12 residues. CDR3 region: CASSLDNYEQYF. The CDR3 DNA is TGTGCCAGCAGCTTAGATAACTACGAGCAGTACTTC.

This chain uses TRBV28 with TRBJ2-7; perhaps TRBD1 as D (5 bases). V lost 5 bases and J lost 1, with 15 bases in between. Germline assignment: CDR1 MDHEN and CDR2 SYDVKM. This CDR3 spans 15 amino acids. CDR3 region: CASSPPGHPSYEQYF. The CDR3 DNA follows: TGTGCCAGCAGTCCGCCTGGACATCCTTCCTACGAGCAGTACTTC.

J is TRBJ2-3 and V is TRBV5-1, with D hard to call. The CDR3 runs to 12 residues. Germline CDR1 reads SGHRS; CDR2 reads YFSETQ. The germline V and J ends were trimmed by 4 bases and 6 bases, with 9 bases remaining between them. DNA for the CDR3: TGCGCCAGCAGCATTGGTGCCGATACGCAGTATTTT. Translated: CASSIGADTQYF.

The rearrangement uses TRBV20-1 and TRBJ2-5, with no clear D. There are 11 residues in the CDR3. Germline V CDR1 and CDR2: DFQATT, SNEGSKA (reference sequence). The V and J ends lost 0 bases and 5 bases respectively, with 4 bases between them. The CDR3 sequence: CSARDLETQYF. In DNA, the CDR3 is TGCAGTGCTAGAGATCTGGAGACCCAGTACTTC.

V is TRBV7-9 and J is TRBJ2-1; no clear D. Trimming took 5 bases from V and 1 from J, leaving 9 bases between them. This CDR3 spans 14 amino acids. Germline V gene sequence: CDR1 SEHNR, CDR2 FQNEAQ (reference sequence). Here the CDR3 DNA reads TGTGCCAGCAGCGAAACTTTGTCCTACAATGAGCAGTTCTTC. Protein sequence: CASSETLSYNEQFF.

The CDR3 sequence: CASSPGFNYGYTF. The CDR3 bases are TGTGCCAGCAGCCCAGGATTTAACTATGGCTACACCTTC. This chain connects TRBV7-9 to TRBJ1-2, with D uncertain. Between the trimmed V and J ends, which lost 5 bases and 1 base, there was a span of 8 bases. The germline gives CDR1 SEHNR, CDR2 FQNEAQ (reference sequence). The CDR3 spans 13 residues. The full variable domain, with the rest looked up from reference TRBV7-9 and TRBJ1-2, is DTGVSQNPRHKITKRGQNVTFRCDPISEHNRLYWYRQTLGQGPEFLTYFQNEAQLEKSRLLSDRFSAERPKGSFSTLEIQRTEQGDSAMYLCASSPGFNYGYTFGSGTRLTVV.

The J gene is TRBJ1-1, the V gene TRBV6-2 or TRBV6-3; possible D gene TRBD1, 5 bases. Trimming shortened V by 2 bases and J by 0 bases, and 10 bases separated the two germline ends. This CDR3 has 15 amino acids. Germline V lookup: CDR1 MNHEY, CDR2 SVGEGT. The CDR3 DNA is TGTGCCAGCAGTTACCCGGGGCGGGTGAACACTGAAGCTTTCTTT. Translating it yields CASSYPGRVNTEAFF.

This clone occurred many times. Different DNA sequences within this sample yield the same CDR3. The V gene is TRBV4-2, the J gene TRBJ2-2; TRBD2 matches at 8 bases. CDR3 size: 16 residues. V dropped 11 bases and J dropped 6; count of bases not matched to a gene: 17. Per the germline V gene, CDR1 is LGHNA and CDR2 is YNFKEQ. CDR3 sequence reads: CAPSQDRGGLSGELFF. The CDR3 DNA reads as TGTGCCCCCAGCCAAGACCGGGGGGGGTTGTCCGGGGAGCTGTTTTTT.

This rearrangement joins TRBV5-1 to TRBJ2-3; a possible D gene is TRBD1 (6 bases). The germline gives CDR1 SGHRS, CDR2 YFSETQ. V lost 6 bases and J 1 base, leaving 12 bases between the germline ends. The CDR3 has 14 residues. DNA of the CDR3: TGCGCCAGCAAACAGGACAGCGGCACAGATACGCAGTATTTT. Translation gives CASKQDSGTDTQYF.

Worth noting for this clone: A junction end diverges from the germline sequence, so it may reflect a read error. The genes are TRBV7-7 and TRBJ2-3, with D possibly TRBD1 on 6 matching bases. CDR1 and CDR2 from the germline V gene are SSHAT and FNYEAQ (reference sequence). The CDR3 totals 15 residues. CDR3 DNA: TGTGCTAGCAGCAAGGACAGTCATAGCACAGATACGCAGTATTTT. Amino acids: CASSKDSHSTDTQYF.

This clone has just one count. V and J are TRBV12-3 or TRBV12-4 and TRBJ1-2; D unclear. This CDR3 comprises 13 residues. Between the trimmed V and J ends, which lost 6 bases and 6 bases, there was a span of 14 bases. CDR3 sequence: CASSNGRAHGYTF. CDR3 nucleotide sequence: TGTGCCAGCAGCAACGGTAGGGCCCATGGCTACACCTTC.

The CDR3 bases are TGTGCCAGCAGCTTAGGGCGTTTGGGGCAGTTCTTC. This gives the protein CASSLGRLGQFF. V usage is TRBV7-9 and J usage is TRBJ2-1, with D unclear. The ends were cut back, 1 base at V and 12 bases at J, with 10 bases in the middle. This CDR3 is 12 amino acids long. Germline V gene sequence: CDR1 SEHNR, CDR2 FQNEAQ (reference sequence).

The J gene is TRBJ1-1, the V gene TRBV7-8; 7 bases map to TRBD1. Germline V lookup: CDR1 SGHVS, CDR2 FQNEAQ. The length of the CDR3 is 13 residues. With 2 bases clipped from V and 10 bases from J, the junction kept 7 bases outside the gene matches. This chain's CDR3 is CASSLNTGVGAFF. The DNA of the CDR3 is TGTGCCAGCAGCTTAAACACAGGGGTGGGAGCTTTCTTT.

This clone was detected once. The genes are TRBV7-8 and TRBJ1-1, with TRBD1 identical over 7 bases. V gave up 5 bases and J gave up 10 bases; unmatched junction bases: 13. The CDR3 has 14 residues. Germline assignment: CDR1 SGHVS and CDR2 FQNEAQ. Here the CDR3 reads CASSPGGTAGRAFF. For the CDR3, the DNA is TGTGCCAGCAGCCCAGGGGGGACAGCCGGGAGAGCTTTCTTT.

This clone came up a few times. This chain links TRBV5-6 with TRBJ1-2, with D perhaps TRBD1 (5 bases). The CDR3 contains 13 residues. CDR1 SGHDT and CDR2 YYEEEE come from the germline V gene. With 2 bases removed from V and 4 bases from J, the gap between germline ends came to 9 bases. The CDR3 DNA reads as TGTGCCAGCAGCTTCCGGGGGGGCTATGGCTACACCTTC. It codes for CASSFRGGYGYTF.

This rearrangement joins TRBV19 to TRBJ1-5; D ambiguous. The CDR3 contains 15 residues. Germline CDR1 is LNHDA and CDR2 is SQIVND (reference sequence). Trimming removed 3 bases at V and 6 bases at J, with 15 bases between. The CDR3 spells CASSIMTVRGQPQHF. CDR3 DNA sequence: TGTGCCAGTAGTATTATGACGGTCCGGGGTCAGCCCCAGCATTTT.

The rearrangement uses TRBV13 and TRBJ2-3; D is possibly TRBD2 (5 bases). V was pared by 8 bases and J by 2 bases, with 14 bases between. Per the germline V gene, CDR1 is PRHDT and CDR2 is FYEKMQ (reference sequence). CDR3 length: 14 residues. The CDR3 region is CASSAWRPTDTQYF. CDR3 coding DNA: TGTGCCAGCTCCGCTTGGAGGCCCACAGATACGCAGTATTTT.

This chain links TRBV28 with TRBJ1-1; 9 nucleotides match TRBD1. Losses at the gene ends were 5 bases for V and 2 bases for J; bases not matched to a gene: 6. The CDR3 is made up of 15 amino acids. Germline CDR1 MDHEN, CDR2 SYDVKM. CDR3 amino acids: CASSVMTGGNTEAFF. The CDR3 DNA reads as TGTGCCAGCAGTGTCATGACAGGGGGAAACACTGAAGCTTTCTTT.

The J gene is TRBJ1-2, the V gene TRBV5-6; the match to TRBD1 covers 7 bases. Germline assignment: CDR1 SGHDT and CDR2 YYEEEE. V lost 0 bases and J lost 6; bases outside the gene matches: 5. The CDR3 has 14 amino acids. The chain's CDR3 is CASSLVDRVNGYTF. CDR3 coding DNA: TGTGCCAGCAGCTTGGTCGACAGGGTTAATGGCTACACCTTC.

The chain is built from TRBV9 and TRBJ2-1, with TRBD2 identical over 7 bases. The trim removed 2 bases at V and 8 bases at J, leaving 4 bases unmatched. There are 13 residues in the CDR3. Germline-derived CDR1 and CDR2 are SGDLS and YYNGEE. The DNA of the CDR3 is TGTGCCAGCAGCGTCCGGGGGGTGGATGAGCAGTTCTTC. Amino acids: CASSVRGVDEQFF.

This sequence joins TRBV7-9 and TRBJ1-1; D is uncertain. The CDR3 runs 12 residues. Germline CDR1 is SEHNR and CDR2 is FQNEAQ (reference sequence). The CDR3 spells CSTRRLNTEAFF. The CDR3 coding sequence is TGTTCGACCAGGAGGCTGAACACTGAAGCTTTCTTT.

The V gene is TRBV7-9, the J gene TRBJ1-4; 8 nucleotides line up with TRBD1. This CDR3 region has 17 residues. The junction had 6 bases not matched to a gene; V was cut back by 1 base and J by 2 bases. Germline V gives CDR1 SEHNR, CDR2 FQNEAQ (reference sequence). This CDR3 reads CASSLGWTGITNEKLFF. The DNA for the CDR3 is TGTGCCAGCAGCTTAGGGTGGACAGGGATCACTAATGAAAAACTGTTTTTT.

V usage is TRBV4-1 and J usage is TRBJ2-5; D is uncertain. Germline loops: CDR1 MGHRA, CDR2 YSYEKL. Trimming cost V 2 bases and J 5 bases, with 9 bases left between them. This CDR3 region has 13 residues. Here the CDR3 DNA reads TGCGCCAGCAGCCAATGGCAGAAGGAGACCCAGTACTTC. Residues: CASSQWQKETQYF.

The rearrangement links TRBV11-2 to TRBJ1-2, with D uncertain. The V end lost 0 bases, the J end lost 8 bases, and 10 bases lay between the germline ends. CDR1 and CDR2 from the germline V gene are SGHAT and FQNNGV. The CDR3 runs 13 residues. The CDR3 loop reads CASSLDGVGGYTF. CDR3 nucleotides: TGTGCCAGCAGCTTAGATGGCGTCGGAGGCTACACCTTC. Based on the CDR3 plus reference TRBV11-2 and TRBJ1-2, the full variable domain is EAGVAQSPRYKIIEKRQSVAFWCNPISGHATLYWYQQILGQGPKLLIQFQNNGVVDDSQLPKDRFSAERLKGVDSTLKIQPAKLEDSAVYLCASSLDGVGGYTFGSGTRLTVV.